Described below is a single T cell receptor beta chain sequence and its context. The entry originates in a study of blood T cell repertoires in COVID-19. Study-wide background: From T cells, B-cell-depleted T cells, or PBMCs came the material, which was cDNA or gDNA.

Original analysis: Estimated nucleated cell counts came from reference gene primer amplification. Profiling relied on immunoSEQ multiplex PCR, and the TCRdb table lists in-frame clones only, not all of them. That table gives V, J and clone size, and the DNA gave D and trimming. The data show 240,000 or so clones, about 89% seen once. The CDR3 has 16 amino acids. The V gene lost 5 bases and the J gene lost 2 bases, with 16 bases spanning the gap. CDR1 is SGHTA and CDR2 is FQGNSA in the germline V gene. The rearrangement uses TRBV7-2 and TRBJ1-5; D possibly corresponds to TRBD1 (5 bases). Sequenced input: PBMCs or T cells enriched from blood (not recorded which). The TCR sequence derives from a man in his forties who had recovered from COVID-19. CDR3 sequence: CASSSRWAGRNQPQHF. The CDR3 region has the DNA TGTGCCAGCAGCAGCAGGTGGGCGGGACGCAATCAGCCCCAGCATTTT.